Listed below are T cell receptor beta chains from one sample, sequenced in a study of Graves' ophthalmopathy and Graves' hyperthyroidism. TCRdb reprocessed the multiplex PCR reads via MiXCR and lists one record per CDR3 protein. This sample has roughly 610,000 distinct CDR3 sequences, with 22% found just once. Specimen: peripheral blood. These receptors all stem from a woman between 18 and 29 years old with stable Graves' hyperthyroidism. Some clones in this sample may be carry-over from other donors' samples. Each CDR3 is given with its conserved first and last residue. D genes are given only for firm matches. Some rows have no size entry. The others give once, few or many, or a class for an expanded clone.

cdr3_aa | cdr3_nt | j_call | v_call | d_call | clone_size | cdr3_length
CASSDGALDNEQFF | TGTGCCAGCAGTGATGGGGCGCTTGACAATGAGCAGTTCTTC | TRBJ2-1 | TRBV2 | . | many | 14
CASSTLNGRDQETQYF | TGTGCCAGCAGCACCCTTAACGGGCGGGACCAAGAGACCCAGTACTTC | TRBJ2-5 | TRBV7-2 | . | . | 16
CAWSTGQPRSYEQYF | TGTGCCTGGAGTACGGGACAGCCTCGCTCCTACGAGCAGTACTTC | TRBJ2-7 | TRBV30 | TRBD1 | many | 15
CSGRGERGNTEAFF | TGCAGTGGAAGAGGGGAGAGGGGGAACACTGAAGCTTTCTTT | TRBJ1-1 | TRBV20-1 | . | many | 14
CASSQAEETQYF | TGTGCCAGCAGCCAAGCCGAAGAGACCCAGTACTTC | TRBJ2-5 | TRBV3-1 | . | many | 12
CARLTSGPAYSYEQYF | TGTGCCAGACTCACTAGCGGGCCTGCCTACTCCTACGAGCAGTACTTC | TRBJ2-7 | TRBV9 | TRBD2 | . | 16
CASSLGGRANTEAFF | TGTGCCAGCAGTTTGGGCGGGCGGGCGAACACTGAAGCTTTCTTT | TRBJ1-1 | TRBV28 | . | . | 15
CASSGTSGRDETQYF | TGTGCCAGCAGTGGGACTAGCGGGAGAGATGAGACCCAGTACTTC | TRBJ2-5 | TRBV6-1 | TRBD2 | many | 15
CASSEGIAELTAFF | TGTGCCAGCAGTGAAGGTATCGCCGAGTTGACAGCTTTCTTT | TRBJ1-1 | TRBV6-1 | . | . | 14
CASSVGGGDTGELFF | TGTGCCAGCAGCGTAGGAGGGGGGGACACCGGGGAGCTGTTTTTT | TRBJ2-2 | TRBV9 | . | . | 15
CASSYSIRSGFWFSYTF | TGTGCCAGCAGTTACTCAATCAGAAGCGGATTTTGGTTTAGCTACACCTTC | TRBJ1-2 | TRBV6-5 | . | many | 17
CASRTSSQRGNQPQHF | TGTGCCAGCAGGACTAGCTCCCAGCGAGGCAATCAGCCCCAGCATTTT | TRBJ1-5 | TRBV12-3/TRBV12-4 | . | once | 16
CSVSSSSYEQYF | TGCAGCGTATCAAGTAGCTCCTACGAGCAGTACTTC | TRBJ2-7 | TRBV29-1 | . | many | 12
CASSLITRRDEQYF | TGTGCCAGCAGCTTGATTACCCGAAGGGACGAGCAGTACTTC | TRBJ2-7 | TRBV5-6 | . | . | 14
CSGGTDYEQYF | TGCAGCGGCGGGACAGACTACGAGCAGTACTTC | TRBJ2-7 | TRBV29-1 | . | . | 11
CVSSDGLGETRYF | TGTGTCAGCAGTGACGGGTTAGGAGAGACCCGGTACTTC | TRBJ2-5 | TRBV6-1 | . | . | 13
CASSSTGQVYEQYF | TGTGCCAGCAGCTCTACCGGACAGGTCTACGAGCAGTACTTC | TRBJ2-7 | TRBV11-2 | TRBD1 | many | 14
CSAREDHNTEAFF | TGCAGTGCTAGAGAGGACCATAACACTGAAGCTTTCTTT | TRBJ1-1 | TRBV20-1 | . | many | 13
CASSGRVRNTEAFF | TGCGCCAGCAGCGGCCGGGTCAGAAATACTGAAGCTTTCTTT | TRBJ1-1 | TRBV5-1 | . | many | 14
CASSFETHNYGYTF | TGTGCCAGCAGCTTTGAGACACACAACTATGGCTACACCTTC | TRBJ1-2 | TRBV7-2 | . | many | 14
CSARGGGDEQYF | TGCAGTGCTAGAGGCGGGGGCGACGAGCAGTACTTC | TRBJ2-7 | TRBV20-1 | . | many | 12
CASSLGLAGGPFSYEQYF | TGCGCCAGCAGCCTAGGACTAGCGGGAGGGCCCTTCTCCTACGAGCAGTACTTC | TRBJ2-7 | TRBV4-1 | TRBD2 | many | 18
CAWGTGELFF | TGTGCCTGGGGTACCGGGGAGCTGTTTTTT | TRBJ2-2 | TRBV30 | . | few | 10
CASSPGSLGSKEQYF | TGTGCCAGCAGCCCCGGGAGTTTGGGGAGTAAAGAGCAGTACTTC | TRBJ2-7 | TRBV28 | . | . | 15
CSVGSGRATGELFF | TGCAGCGTTGGTTCGGGGCGGGCCACCGGGGAGCTGTTTTTT | TRBJ2-2 | TRBV29-1 | . | many | 14